This T cell receptor (beta chain) stems from a study of blood T cell repertoires in COVID-19. Study background: COVID-19 samples from acute and convalescent phases originated in the United States, Italy and Spain. PBMCs, B-cell-depleted T cells, or T cells were the source of the cDNA or gDNA that made up the material.

As originally analysed: Amplification with reference gene primers provided the estimates of nucleated cell counts. Sequencing used immunoSEQ multiplex PCR; TCRdb keeps in-frame clones, though not all of them. V and J calls and clone size follow that table, whereas D and trimming were derived from the DNA. Of about 130,000 clones detected, approximately 90% appear once; the ten largest clones hold just over 2%. The CDR3 consists of 16 residues. Germline-derived CDR1 and CDR2 are LGHNA and YNFKEQ. V was clipped by 0 bases and J by 0 bases, with 9 bases between them. A Seattle source enrolled patients during active infection and followed them longitudinally.

The sample consisted of peripheral blood. The gene calls are TRBV4-2 and TRBJ1-3; TRBD1 might be the D (5 bases). This receptor was identified in a man aged 45-60 years with COVID-19, enrolled during active disease. The CDR3 region is CASSQDTGRSGNTIYF. CDR3 bases: TGTGCCAGCAGCCAAGATACAGGCCGCTCTGGAAACACCATATATTTT.